This TCR beta chain was sequenced in a study of shared clonotypes between healthy human individuals. Overall study context: Plates per donor: three CD4 naive, three CD4 memory, two CD8 naive, one CD8 memory. Findings of the study overall: Among donors, sharing of clonotypes was expected to be affected by sequencing depth.

The method was immunoSEQ multiplex PCR; TCRdb's version includes in-frame clones alone and lacks a portion of them. The sample shows a few million clones, 90% to 95% of them seen only once. The split of CD4+ cells yielded CD45RA+ naive and CD45RA-negative memory subsets. V lost 4 bases and J lost 6, with 16 bases in between. Per germline, CDR1 SGHTA and CDR2 FQGNSA. The CDR3 is 14 amino acids. In regard to this clone: No antigen is known for it.

Sequencing was done on a sample of naive CD4+ T cells sorted from blood. Stated subset: CD45RA+ positively selected. This rearrangement joins TRBV7-2 to TRBJ2-7; D is undetermined. This receptor was obtained from a man younger than 35 in good health. The CDR3 DNA is TGTGCCAGCAGCTCGATCCCCTATATCGGCGAGCAGTACTTC. Its translation: CASSSIPYIGEQYF.